Following are 26 T cell receptor beta chains from one sample sequenced in a study of T cells in Graves' hyperthyroidism and ophthalmopathy. Amplification targeted TCR beta CDR3 regions from RNA transcripts. The TCR CDR3 first-round RT-PCR relied on the HTBI primer set. TCRdb itself ran the multiplex PCR reads through MiXCR, one entry per CDR3 protein. Of about 560,000 distinct CDR3 sequences detected, under 60% appear once; the ten largest clones hold 8% to 8.5%. What was sequenced was peripheral blood or thyroid tissue (not recorded which). Source of these receptors: a woman aged 18-35 years with Graves' hyperthyroidism.

This chain uses TRBV2 with TRBJ2-7; the D is unclear. The V end was cut by 10 bases, the J end by 7 bases, with 23 bases between. CDR1 and CDR2 from the germline V gene are SNHLY and FYNNEI. The CDR3 covers 14 residues. The DNA for the CDR3 is TGTGCCAAAGGCACAGAGGATCCCCTGGGGGAGCAGTACTTC. Protein product: CAKGTEDPLGEQYF.

This clonotype has just a few counts. The V and J genes are TRBV19 and TRBJ1-1, with D unresolved. Trimming pared 3 bases from V and 8 bases from J, leaving 7 bases between. The CDR3 runs 11 residues. Germline values: CDR1 LNHDA, CDR2 SQIVND (reference sequence). The CDR3 region is CASSIRREAFF. CDR3 DNA sequence: TGTGCCAGTAGTATTAGGCGGGAAGCTTTCTTT.

V and J are TRBV7-9 and TRBJ2-7; TRBD2 is a possible D gene (6 bases). V was pared by 4 bases and J by 5 bases, with 12 bases between. Germline CDR1 and CDR2: SEHNR and FQNEAQ (reference sequence). The CDR3 extends over 13 amino acids. In nucleotides, the CDR3 is TGTGCCAGCAGCTGGGACTCTACAAACGAGCAGTACTTC. This translates into CASSWDSTNEQYF.

Worth noting for this clonotype: Relative to the germline gene, one junction end is altered; a read error may explain this. CDR3 region: CASSLTSGNTGGLFF. The CDR3 DNA reads TGTGCCAGCAGCTTAACTAGCGGAAACACCGGGGGGCTGTTTTTT. The rearrangement links TRBV7-3 to TRBJ2-2; perhaps TRBD2 as D (6 bases). CDR1 and CDR2 (germline): SGHTA, FQGTGA. The CDR3 consists of 15 residues.

J is TRBJ2-1 and V is TRBV29-1; unclear D gene. Per the germline V gene, CDR1 is SQVTM and CDR2 is ANQGSEA. V shed 0 bases and J shed 10 bases, with 10 bases lying between them. The CDR3 totals 12 residues. The CDR3 coding sequence is TGCAGCGTTGAAGATCGTGGGAACGAGCAGTTCTTC. It specifies CSVEDRGNEQFF.

In this sample, this clonotype turned up many times. This rearrangement joins TRBV29-1 to TRBJ1-4; possible D gene TRBD1, 5 bases. Trimming removed 4 bases at V and 7 bases at J, with 10 bases between. The CDR3 consists of 12 residues. Germline values: CDR1 SQVTM, CDR2 ANQGSEA. CDR3 residues: CSVGQQGEKLFF. In DNA, the CDR3 is TGCAGCGTTGGTCAGCAGGGTGAAAAACTGTTTTTT.

V and J are TRBV25-1 and TRBJ1-1; D gene ambiguous. Germline V gene data show CDR1 as MGHDK and CDR2 as SYGVNS. CDR3 length: 11 residues. Trimming pared 5 bases from V and 11 bases from J, leaving 12 bases between. In DNA form, the CDR3 reads TGTGCCAGCAGTTCCGGCGGAGGGGCTTTCTTT. It codes for CASSSGGGAFF. The variable domain in full, completed from reference TRBV25-1 and TRBJ1-1, reads EADIYQTPRYLVIGTGKKITLECSQTMGHDKMYWYQQDPGMELHLIHYSYGVNSTEKGDLSSESTVSRIRTEHFPLTLESARPSHTSQYLCASSSGGGAFFGQGTRLTVV.

This clonotype was observed a handful of times. CDR3 sequence reads: CASSPWTSGRSVGEQYF. CDR3 nucleotide sequence: TGTGCCAGCAGCCCGTGGACTAGCGGGAGGTCCGTAGGGGAGCAGTACTTC. The gene calls are TRBV7-9 and TRBJ2-7, with TRBD2 matching over 14 bases. V trimming: 5 bases; J trimming: 7 bases; junction bases outside the gene matches: 13. Germline V gene data show CDR1 as SEHNR and CDR2 as FQNEAQ (reference sequence). The CDR3 is made up of 17 amino acids.

V usage is TRBV7-2 and J usage is TRBJ2-7; D not resolved. CDR3 size: 14 residues. Germline CDR1 is SGHTA and CDR2 is FQGNSA. The V end was cut by 5 bases, the J end by 4 bases, with 15 bases between. The CDR3 coding sequence is TGTGCCAGCAGCCAAGCAAACACCCGATACGAGCAGTACTTC. Translated: CASSQANTRYEQYF. Complete variable domain (other parts from reference TRBV7-2 and TRBJ2-7): GAGVSQSPSNKVTEKGKDVELRCDPISGHTALYWYRQSLGQGLEFLIYFQGNSAPDKSGLPSDRFSAERTGGSVSTLTIQRTQQEDSAVYLCASSQANTRYEQYFGPGTRLTVT.

This clonotype was found a few times. The J gene is TRBJ1-5, the V gene TRBV7-2; weak D call: TRBD1 (6 bases). Germline CDR1 is SGHTA and CDR2 is FQGNSA. Trimming pared 1 base from V and 7 bases from J, leaving 11 bases between. The CDR3 runs 14 residues. In DNA form, the CDR3 reads TGTGCCAGCAGCTTAGACAGGGTAGGGCAGCCCCAGCATTTT. Residues: CASSLDRVGQPQHF.

A word on this clonotype: A much larger clonotype is one base distant, so this may be a read error. The rearrangement links TRBV20-1 to TRBJ1-6; 7 bases fit TRBD1. The germline V gene encodes CDR1 DFQATT and CDR2 SNEGSKA (reference sequence). The CDR3 covers 15 residues. The CDR3 DNA reads as TGCAGTGCTTCAGGGGGTACGGTCCATAATTCATCCCTCCACTTT. Translating it yields CSASGGTVHNSSLHF.

On this clonotype itself: One junction end disagrees with the germline gene, perhaps due to a read error. The genes are TRBV7-2 and TRBJ2-6; 7 positions match TRBD2. In germline, CDR1 is SGHTA, CDR2 FQGNSA. There are 13 residues in the CDR3. DNA for the CDR3: TGTGCCAGCAGCTTGTGGGGGGGCAACGTCCTGACTTTC. This codes for CASSLWGGNVLTF. The full variable domain, with the rest looked up from reference TRBV7-2 and TRBJ2-6, is GAGVSQSPSNKVTEKGKDVELRCDPISGHTALYWYRQSLGQGLEFLIYFQGNSAPDKSGLPSDRFSAERTGGSVSTLTIQRTQQEDSAVYLCASSLWGGNVLTFGAGSRLTVL.

The chain has TRBV11-2 and TRBJ2-2, with D tentatively TRBD1 (7 bases). The length of the CDR3 is 18 residues. V dropped 1 base and J dropped 6 bases, with 21 bases sitting between them. The germline CDR1 and CDR2 sequences are SGHAT and FQNNGV. The CDR3 reads CASSLVLGGTAWSGELFF. CDR3 DNA sequence: TGTGCCAGCAGCTTAGTACTTGGGGGGACAGCGTGGTCCGGGGAGCTGTTTTTT.

The chain joins TRBV20-1 to TRBJ2-7; 7 nucleotides match TRBD2. From germline, CDR1 is DFQATT and CDR2 SNEGSKA (reference sequence). The trim removed 4 bases at V and 4 bases at J, leaving 4 bases unmatched. The CDR3 loop spans 12 amino acids. CDR3 sequence (DNA): TGCAGTGCTAAGACTAGCTGGTACGAGCAGTACTTC. Amino acid sequence: CSAKTSWYEQYF.

This clonotype was detected only a few times. The J gene is TRBJ2-7, the V gene TRBV7-2; TRBD2 agrees at 8 bases. The CDR3 loop spans 16 amino acids. CDR1 is SGHTA, CDR2 FQGNSA, per germline. V gave up 5 bases and J gave up 9 bases; unmatched junction bases: 18. CDR3 nucleotides: TGTGCCAGCAGCAGACGGGGGGGGCGAACTGTCTCCGGGCAGTACTTC. This sequence encodes CASSRRGGRTVSGQYF.

The chain couples TRBV5-1 to TRBJ1-4, with TRBD1 identical over 9 bases. The germline V gene has CDR1 SGHRS and CDR2 YFSETQ. This CDR3 contains 15 residues. After removal of 4 bases from V and 7 bases from J, the junction contained 8 bases not matched to a gene. The CDR3 nucleotides are TGCGCCAGCAGCCCCGGACAGGGGAGGGTTGAAAAACTGTTTTTT. The encoded protein is CASSPGQGRVEKLFF.

Concerning this clonotype itself: Just one base apart from a much larger clone, this may be a read error. This chain links TRBV4-2 with TRBJ2-5, with D uncertain. Trimming took 0 bases from V and 9 from J, leaving 8 bases between them. The CDR3 runs 12 residues. Germline lookup yields CDR1 LGHNA and CDR2 YNFKEQ. CDR3 residues: CASSQDLRAQYF. The CDR3 DNA reads as TGTGCCAGCAGCCAAGATCTCCGGGCCCAGTACTTC.

The rearrangement uses TRBV6-1 and TRBJ1-5; possibly TRBD1 for D (6 bases). Germline values: CDR1 MNHNS, CDR2 SASEGT. The germline V and J ends were trimmed by 5 bases and 6 bases, with 14 bases remaining between them. The CDR3 runs 14 residues. The CDR3 region is CASSSTGYRQPQHF. The CDR3 nucleotides are TGTGCCAGCAGTTCGACAGGTTATCGTCAGCCCCAGCATTTT.

V usage is TRBV7-9 and J usage is TRBJ2-5; 9 bases fit TRBD1. J gave up 1 base and V 5 bases, and 5 bases lay outside the gene matches. Germline V lookup: CDR1 SEHNR, CDR2 FQNEAQ (reference sequence). The CDR3 sequence is 15 residues long. The CDR3 nucleotides read TGTGCCAGCAGCGGGCGACAGGGGGGCCAAGAGACCCAGTACTTC. Amino acids: CASSGRQGGQETQYF.

The sample holds a few counts of this clonotype. This chain connects TRBV2 to TRBJ2-5; 7 bases match TRBD1. Germline values: CDR1 SNHLY, CDR2 FYNNEI. This CDR3 region has 15 residues. V was clipped by 8 bases and J by 1 base; unmatched bases: 10. CDR3 sequence: CASRHSGGIQETQYF. CDR3 bases: TGTGCCAGCCGACACTCAGGGGGTATCCAAGAGACCCAGTACTTC.

V gene TRBV6-5 combines with J gene TRBJ2-6; D unresolved. Germline assignment: CDR1 MNHEY and CDR2 SVGAGI. CDR3 length: 15 amino acids. The V end was cut by 0 bases, the J end by 4 bases, with 7 bases between. In DNA, the CDR3 is TGTGCCAGCAGTTACTCGAAAGCCGGGGCCAACGTCCTGACTTTC. This codes for CASSYSKAGANVLTF.

The genes are TRBV29-1 and TRBJ1-2, with a tentative D call TRBD1 (5 bases). Germline V gene sequence: CDR1 SQVTM, CDR2 ANQGSEA. The CDR3 runs to 12 residues. Trimming left V 8 bases short and J 2 bases short, with 12 bases between. The chain's CDR3 is CSPRGVNYGYTF. For the CDR3, the DNA is TGCAGCCCGAGAGGGGTCAACTATGGCTACACCTTC.

CDR3 amino acids: CSARPGQGVGNTIYF. The CDR3 DNA is TGCAGTGCTAGACCCGGACAGGGGGTCGGAAACACCATATATTTT. The chain uses TRBV20-1 and TRBJ1-3; 10 nucleotides align to TRBD1. The CDR3 has 15 amino acids. Trimming at V came to 2 bases and at J to 4 bases, leaving 5 bases not matched to a gene. Germline CDR1 reads DFQATT; CDR2 reads SNEGSKA (reference sequence).

The V gene is TRBV7-9, the J gene TRBJ2-7, with 7 positions matching TRBD1. J was trimmed by 5 bases and V by 3 bases; bases with no gene match: 7. The CDR3 sequence is 14 residues long. Germline loops: CDR1 SEHNR, CDR2 FQNEAQ (reference sequence). The CDR3 coding sequence is TGTGCCAGCAGCTTCGGCAGGGGGATCGACGAGCAGTACTTC. Amino acid sequence: CASSFGRGIDEQYF.

The chain is built from TRBV7-2 and TRBJ2-5; D might be TRBD1 (7 bases). Germline CDR1 SGHTA, CDR2 FQGNSA. The ends were cut back, 11 bases at V and 2 bases at J, with 18 bases in the middle. This CDR3 has 14 residues. In DNA form, the CDR3 reads TGTGCCGGAGGACAGGACGGGACTCAAGAGACCCAGTACTTC. Protein sequence: CAGGQDGTQETQYF.

The chain joins TRBV2 to TRBJ2-5; D gene unclear. The V gene lost 3 bases and the J gene lost 4 bases, with 9 bases spanning the gap. The CDR3 is made up of 13 amino acids. Looked up from germline, CDR1 is SNHLY and CDR2 is FYNNEI. The CDR3: CASSDLLPETQYF. CDR3 nucleotide sequence: TGTGCCAGCAGTGACCTCTTACCAGAGACCCAGTACTTC.